This T cell receptor (beta chain) was captured in a study of Ad26.COV2.S vaccination and SARS-CoV-2 variants. Study summary: As a participant in COV1001, the donor was in the Ad26.COV2.S trial arm. Into the muscle, Ad26.COV2.S was dosed once or twice, 56 days apart. Broader study findings: Analyses of TCR breadth and depth may have underestimated total T cell responses.

Germline values: CDR1 SGHRS, CDR2 YFSETQ. The V gene lost 0 bases and the J gene lost 6 bases, with 12 bases spanning the gap. CDR3 length equals 14 residues. Sequenced by immunoSEQ multiplex PCR; TCRdb stores in-frame clones only, minus some. Among more than 350,000 clones listed, 90% were seen once. The treatment here: about 20 received Ad26.COV2.S at low or high dose, single or two shots; several received placebo; per-sample allocation not given. Samples were taken on day 63 after the first vaccine or placebo injection. On this clone itself: What it binds is unknown.

The TCR originated in a person between 18 and 65 years old who received the Ad26.COV2.S COVID-19 vaccine or a placebo. Sample: peripheral blood, taken in a trial of Ad26.COV2.S vaccine versus placebo. The V call is TRBV5-1, the J call TRBJ1-1; no clear D. CDR3 nucleotides: TGCGCCAGCAGCTTGGTTGCCACTAGCGCTGAAGCTTTCTTT. This codes for CASSLVATSAEAFF.